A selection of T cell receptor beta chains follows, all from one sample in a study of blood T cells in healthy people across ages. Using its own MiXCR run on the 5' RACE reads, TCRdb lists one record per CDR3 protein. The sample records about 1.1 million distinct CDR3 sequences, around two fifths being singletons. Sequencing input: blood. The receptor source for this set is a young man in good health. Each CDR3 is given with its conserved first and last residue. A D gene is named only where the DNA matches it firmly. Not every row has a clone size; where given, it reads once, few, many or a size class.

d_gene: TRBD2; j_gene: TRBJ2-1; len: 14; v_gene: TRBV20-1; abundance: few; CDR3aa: CSAILAERYNEQFF; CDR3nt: TGCAGTGCTATCCTAGCGGAGCGTTACAATGAGCAGTTCTTC
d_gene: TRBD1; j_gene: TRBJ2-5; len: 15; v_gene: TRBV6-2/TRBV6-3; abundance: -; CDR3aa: CANSAAGGLQETQYF; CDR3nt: TGTGCCAACAGTGCTGCAGGGGGCCTACAAGAGACCCAGTACTTC
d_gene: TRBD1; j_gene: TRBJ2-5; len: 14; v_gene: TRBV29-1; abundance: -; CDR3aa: CSVAGQVVRETQYF; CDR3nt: TGCAGCGTTGCCGGACAGGTGGTGAGAGAGACCCAGTACTTC
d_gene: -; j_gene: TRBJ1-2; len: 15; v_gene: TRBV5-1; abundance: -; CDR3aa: CASSLGDEANYGYTF; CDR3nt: TGCGCCAGCAGCTTGGGAGACGAAGCTAACTATGGCTACACCTTC
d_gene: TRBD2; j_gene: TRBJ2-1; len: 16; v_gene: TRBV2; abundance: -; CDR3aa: CASRTSAGGYIDEQFF; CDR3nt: TGTGCCAGTAGGACGTCAGCGGGGGGGTATATAGATGAGCAGTTCTTC
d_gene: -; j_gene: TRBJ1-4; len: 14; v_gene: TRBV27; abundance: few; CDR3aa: CASSGGDNTEKLFF; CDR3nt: TGTGCCAGCAGCGGGGGGGATAATACCGAAAAACTGTTTTTT
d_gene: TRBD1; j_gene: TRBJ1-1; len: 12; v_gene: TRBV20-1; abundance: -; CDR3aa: CSANRGHTEAFF; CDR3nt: TGCAGTGCAAACAGGGGGCACACTGAAGCTTTCTTT
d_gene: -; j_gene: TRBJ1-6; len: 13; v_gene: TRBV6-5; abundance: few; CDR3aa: CASSYSGLSPLHF; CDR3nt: TGTGCCAGCAGTTACTCGGGGTTATCACCCCTCCACTTT
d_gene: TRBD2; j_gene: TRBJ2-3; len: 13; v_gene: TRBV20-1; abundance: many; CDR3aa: CSARTSGGDTQYF; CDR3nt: TGCAGTGCTAGGACTAGCGGAGGGGATACGCAGTATTTT
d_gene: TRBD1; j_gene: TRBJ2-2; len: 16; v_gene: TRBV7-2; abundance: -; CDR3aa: CASSLGRTGATGELFF; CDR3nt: TGTGCCAGCAGCTTAGGTCGGACAGGGGCCACCGGGGAGCTGTTTTTT
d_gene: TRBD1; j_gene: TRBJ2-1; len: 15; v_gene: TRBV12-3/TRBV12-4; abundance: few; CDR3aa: CASSKSPGQYNEQFF; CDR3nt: TGTGCCAGCAGCAAATCACCGGGACAGTACAATGAGCAGTTCTTC
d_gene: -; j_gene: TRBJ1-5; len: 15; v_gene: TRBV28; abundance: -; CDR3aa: CASSLDPPGSQPQHF; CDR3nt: TGTGCCAGCAGTTTAGATCCCCCCGGGAGTCAGCCCCAGCATTTT
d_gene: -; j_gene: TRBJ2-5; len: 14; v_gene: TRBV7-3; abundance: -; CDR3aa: CASSFSGPKNEQYF; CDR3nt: TGTGCCAGCAGCTTTAGCGGCCCCAAGAATGAGCAGTACTTC
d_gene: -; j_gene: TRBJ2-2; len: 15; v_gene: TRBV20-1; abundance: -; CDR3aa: CSARGFVQSTGELFF; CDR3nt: TGCAGTGCTAGGGGATTTGTCCAGAGCACCGGGGAGCTGTTTTTT
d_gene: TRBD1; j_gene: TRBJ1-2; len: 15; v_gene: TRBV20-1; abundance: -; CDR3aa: CSAWDGTGKGYGYTF; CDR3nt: TGCAGTGCTTGGGATGGGACAGGGAAGGGCTATGGCTACACCTTC
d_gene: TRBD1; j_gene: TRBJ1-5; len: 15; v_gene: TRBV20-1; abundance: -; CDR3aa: CSAVTGTDSNQPQHF; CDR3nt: TGCAGTGCCGTAACCGGGACAGATAGCAATCAGCCCCAGCATTTT
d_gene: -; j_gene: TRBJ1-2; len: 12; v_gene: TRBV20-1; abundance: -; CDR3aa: CSARAGTGGYTF; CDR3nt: TGCAGTGCTAGAGCCGGGACGGGGGGCTACACCTTC
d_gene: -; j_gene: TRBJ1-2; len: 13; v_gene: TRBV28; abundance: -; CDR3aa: CANSPPQTYGYTF; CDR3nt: TGTGCCAACAGTCCACCGCAGACCTATGGCTACACCTTC
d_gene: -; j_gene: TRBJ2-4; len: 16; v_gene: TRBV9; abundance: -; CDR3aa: CVSSEGSRLVENIQYF; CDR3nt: TGTGTCAGCAGCGAGGGGTCGAGACTAGTCGAAAACATTCAGTACTTC
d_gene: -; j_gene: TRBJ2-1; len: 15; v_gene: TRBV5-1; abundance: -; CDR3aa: CASYLTPGQDNEQFF; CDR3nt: TGCGCCAGCTACCTTACGCCGGGTCAAGACAATGAGCAGTTCTTC
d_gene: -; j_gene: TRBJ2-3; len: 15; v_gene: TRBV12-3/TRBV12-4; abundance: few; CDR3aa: CASSILVGGTDTQYF; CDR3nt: TGTGCCAGCAGTATCCTCGTGGGTGGCACAGATACGCAGTATTTT
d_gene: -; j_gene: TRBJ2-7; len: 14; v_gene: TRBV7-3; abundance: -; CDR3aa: CASSLAGFQNEQYF; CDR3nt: TGTGCCAGCAGCCTGGCCGGGTTCCAAAACGAGCAGTACTTC
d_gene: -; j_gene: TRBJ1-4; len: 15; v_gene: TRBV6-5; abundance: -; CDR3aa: CASSYSLGLGEKLFF; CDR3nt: TGTGCCAGCAGTTACTCCCTCGGGTTGGGTGAAAAACTGTTTTTT